This TCR beta chain was captured by sequencing in a study of Graves' ophthalmopathy and Graves' hyperthyroidism. Cases classed as stable hyperthyroidism had no ophthalmopathy within 18 months of follow-up. Hyperthyroidism patients, all newly diagnosed, had under 2 months' duration and ages of 18 to 65. Other autoimmune diseases, uncontrolled infections, pregnancy and lactation each led to patient exclusion. This clonotype appeared many times. Its specificity is not known. Study results and limitations: Most thyroid clonotypes expanded beyond 0.001 frequency were also found in blood.

The ends were cut back, 3 bases at V and 0 bases at J, with 11 bases in the middle. Germline-derived CDR1 and CDR2 are SEHNR and FQNEAQ (reference sequence). The CDR3 sequence is 15 residues long. The authors amplified TCR beta CDR3 regions, and they did so from RNA transcripts for repertoire sequencing. In the first round, RT-PCR was carried out with HTBI primers, and a multiplex PCR formed the second round. TCRdb called the multiplex PCR reads again in MiXCR, with one record for every CDR3 protein. This sample carries more than 300,000 distinct CDR3 sequences, 15% of them seen once, and the ten largest clones take about 7%.

V and J are TRBV7-9 and TRBJ1-1; D remains ambiguous. The sample was peripheral blood. The source is a woman under 30 with stable Graves' hyperthyroidism. The CDR3 DNA reads as TGTGCCAGCAGCTTTTCAGTTTCCATGAACACTGAAGCTTTCTTT. Translation: CASSFSVSMNTEAFF.